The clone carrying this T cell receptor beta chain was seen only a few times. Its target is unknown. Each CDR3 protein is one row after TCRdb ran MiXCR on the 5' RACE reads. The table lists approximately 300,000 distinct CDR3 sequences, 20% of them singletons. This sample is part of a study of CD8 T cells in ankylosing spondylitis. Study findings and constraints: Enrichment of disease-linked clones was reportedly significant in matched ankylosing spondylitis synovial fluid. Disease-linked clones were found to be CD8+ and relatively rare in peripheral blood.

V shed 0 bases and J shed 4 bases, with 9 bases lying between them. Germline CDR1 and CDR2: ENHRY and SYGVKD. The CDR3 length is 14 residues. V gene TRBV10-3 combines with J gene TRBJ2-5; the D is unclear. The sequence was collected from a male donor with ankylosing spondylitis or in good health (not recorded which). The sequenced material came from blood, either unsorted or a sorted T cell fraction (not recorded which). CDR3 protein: CAISESLGPETQYF. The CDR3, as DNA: TGTGCCATCAGTGAGTCGTTGGGTCCAGAGACCCAGTACTTC.